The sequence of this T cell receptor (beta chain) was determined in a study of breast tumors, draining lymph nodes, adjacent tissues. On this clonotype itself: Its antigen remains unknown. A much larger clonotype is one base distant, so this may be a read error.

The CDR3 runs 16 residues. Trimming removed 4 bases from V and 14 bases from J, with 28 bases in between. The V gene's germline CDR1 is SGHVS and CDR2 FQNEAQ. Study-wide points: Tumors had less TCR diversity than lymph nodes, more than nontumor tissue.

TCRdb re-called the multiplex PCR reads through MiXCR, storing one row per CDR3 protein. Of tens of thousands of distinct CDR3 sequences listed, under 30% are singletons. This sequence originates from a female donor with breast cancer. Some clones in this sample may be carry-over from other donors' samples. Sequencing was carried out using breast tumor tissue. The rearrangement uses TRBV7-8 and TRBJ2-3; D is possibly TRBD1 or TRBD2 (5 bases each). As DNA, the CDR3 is TGTGCCAGCAGCTCCCAGGGACCCCAGGGAACAGGTTCGCGGTATTTT. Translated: CASSSQGPQGTGSRYF.